The sequence of this TCR beta chain was determined in a study of blood T cell repertoires in COVID-19. This CDR3 is 12 amino acids long. Trimming shortened V by 5 bases and J by 3 bases, and 10 bases separated the two germline ends. CDR1 is SQVTM, CDR2 ANQGSEA, per germline. Libraries were prepared by immunoSEQ multiplex PCR; TCRdb keeps only in-frame clonotypes and omits some of them. The table lists 300,000 to 400,000 clones, over 75% of them singletons. Participant ages covered about 18 to 89 years across 24 US areas. Cohorts were determined from participant-reported clinical history. Sequencing was done on a sample of PBMCs or T cells enriched from blood (not recorded which). The rearrangement uses TRBV29-1 and TRBJ1-1; D uncertain. This sequence was found in a woman aged 25 to 39 with acute COVID-19. For the CDR3, the DNA is TGCAGCGTTCGGGTTACCGACACTGAAGCTTTCTTT. It translates to CSVRVTDTEAFF.